This TCR beta chain was documented in a study of PD-L1 blockade in urothelial cancer. Background on the study: Blood underwent analysis 3 weeks (second dose) and 6 weeks after treatment began.

Using immunoSEQ multiplex PCR, the repertoire was profiled, and TCRdb retains in-frame clones only, with some absent. Seen here are some 56,000 clones, more than 75% observed once, and the top ten hold roughly 1.4%. CDR1 is LGHNT, CDR2 FRNRAP, per germline. V lost 6 bases, J lost 6 bases, and 9 bases lay in between. CDR3 length: 13 residues. Time point meaning: pretreatment peripheral blood. Patients in the study were battling locally advanced or metastatic urothelial carcinoma. Here the sequenced sample was PBMCs, taken around atezolizumab (anti-PD-L1) treatment. This receptor was taken from a man between 45 and 60 years old with urothelial cancer. This chain uses TRBV12-5 with TRBJ1-6, with a tentative D call TRBD1 (5 bases). The CDR3 reads CASGQGFNSPLHF. CDR3 bases: TGTGCTAGTGGCCAGGGATTTAATTCACCCCTCCACTTT.